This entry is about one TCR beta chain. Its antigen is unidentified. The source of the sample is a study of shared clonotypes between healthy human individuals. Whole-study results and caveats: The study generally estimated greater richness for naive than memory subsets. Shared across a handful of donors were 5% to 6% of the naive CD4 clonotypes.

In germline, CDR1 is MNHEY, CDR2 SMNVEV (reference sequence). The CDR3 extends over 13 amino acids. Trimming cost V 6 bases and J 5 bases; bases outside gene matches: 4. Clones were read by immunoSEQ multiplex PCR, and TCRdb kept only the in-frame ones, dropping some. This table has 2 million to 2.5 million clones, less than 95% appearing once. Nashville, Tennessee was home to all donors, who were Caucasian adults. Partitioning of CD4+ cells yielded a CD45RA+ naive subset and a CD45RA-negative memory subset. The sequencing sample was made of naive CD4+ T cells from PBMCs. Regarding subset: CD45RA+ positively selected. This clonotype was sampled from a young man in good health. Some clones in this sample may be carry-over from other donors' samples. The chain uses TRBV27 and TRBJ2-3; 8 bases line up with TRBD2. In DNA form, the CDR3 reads TGTGCCAGCAGCGTACGGGAGGGAGATACGCAGTATTTT. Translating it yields CASSVREGDTQYF.